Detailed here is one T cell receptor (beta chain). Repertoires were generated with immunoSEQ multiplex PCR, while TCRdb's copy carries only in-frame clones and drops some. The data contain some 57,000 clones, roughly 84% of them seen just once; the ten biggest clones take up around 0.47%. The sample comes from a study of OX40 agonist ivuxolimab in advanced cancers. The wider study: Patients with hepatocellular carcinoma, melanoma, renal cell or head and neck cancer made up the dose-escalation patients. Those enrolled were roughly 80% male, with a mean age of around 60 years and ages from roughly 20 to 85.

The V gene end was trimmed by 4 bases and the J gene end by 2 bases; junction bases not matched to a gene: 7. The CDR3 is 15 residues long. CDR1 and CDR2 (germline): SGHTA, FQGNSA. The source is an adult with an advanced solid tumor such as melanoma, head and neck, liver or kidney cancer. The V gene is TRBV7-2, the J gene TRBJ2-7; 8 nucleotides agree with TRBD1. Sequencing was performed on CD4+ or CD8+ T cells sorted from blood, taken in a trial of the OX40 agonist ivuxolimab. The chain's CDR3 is CASSYGQGPTYEQYF. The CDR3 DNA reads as TGTGCCAGCAGCTACGGACAGGGTCCAACCTACGAGCAGTACTTC.